A selection of T cell receptor beta chains follows, all from one sample in a study of cytomegalovirus exposure and HLA in healthy donors. Profiling relied on immunoSEQ multiplex PCR, and the TCRdb table lists in-frame clones only, not all of them. This table holds 110,000 to 150,000 clones, 88% found once. Sequenced: PBMCs. The receptors derive from a woman under 30 in good health and CMV-seropositive. The CDR3 runs from the conserved cysteine through the conserved F or W. A D gene is named only where the DNA matches it firmly. Size tells how often a clone was seen (once, few, many) or the class of an expanded clone, and some rows leave it out.

j_gene | abundance | d_gene | v_gene | CDR3nt | CDR3aa
TRBJ2-7 | few | . | TRBV2 | TGTGCCAGCAAAATGGCCGGGGACGAGCAGTACTTC | CASKMAGDEQYF
TRBJ1-4 | . | TRBD1 | TRBV4-2 | TGTGCCAGCAGCCAATATATTAACAGGGGGGTGGAGGAAAAACTGTTTTTT | CASSQYINRGVEEKLFF
TRBJ2-2 | . | TRBD2 | TRBV19 | TGTGCCAGTAGGGGAGGGCCCTCTTCCGGGGAGCTGTTTTTT | CASRGGPSSGELFF
TRBJ2-7 | . | . | TRBV5-1 | TGCGCCAGCAGCTCCTGGGCTTCAGGCAACGAGCAGTACTTC | CASSSWASGNEQYF
TRBJ2-1 | once | . | TRBV18 | TGTGCCAGCTCTCCTAGCACCAATGAGCAGTTCTTC | CASSPSTNEQFF
TRBJ2-5 | . | . | TRBV4-2 | TGTGCCAGCAGCCAGGGGGGACGGTCACAACAAGAGACCCAGTACTTC | CASSQGGRSQQETQYF
TRBJ1-1 | once | . | TRBV5-1 | TGCGCCAGCAGCCCACAGGGTAACACTGAAGCTTTCTTT | CASSPQGNTEAFF
TRBJ2-3 | . | TRBD2 | TRBV6-6 | TGTGCCAGCAGTTACGTTCGGGGGGGCGTATCAGATACGCAGTATTTT | CASSYVRGGVSDTQYF
TRBJ2-7 | . | TRBD2 | TRBV10-2 | TGCGCCAGCAGTGGACTAGCGGATGGCGAGCAGTACTTC | CASSGLADGEQYF
TRBJ2-1 | once | TRBD1 | TRBV5-1 | TGCGCCAGCAGCTTGCCCCGGGACAGTTCCTACAATGAGCAGTTCTTC | CASSLPRDSSYNEQFF
TRBJ1-5 | . | . | TRBV19 | TGTGCCAGTGGAGAGGGTAGGCTTCGCAATCAGCCCCAGCATTTT | CASGEGRLRNQPQHF
TRBJ2-5 | . | . | TRBV7-9 | TGTGCCAGCAGCTTAGCCCCCCGACGCTCGGGGTACCAAGAGACCCAGTACTTC | CASSLAPRRSGYQETQYF
TRBJ2-2 | . | TRBD1 | TRBV6-5 | TGTGCCAGCAGTTACTCCAACAGGGGGCTCACCGGGGAGCTGTTTTTT | CASSYSNRGLTGELFF
TRBJ1-1 | . | . | TRBV7-2 | TGTGCCAGCAGCTTAGATGGCAGGCTCAGAAGGGGAGCTTTCTTT | CASSLDGRLRRGAFF
TRBJ1-3 | . | . | TRBV10-1 | TGCGCCAACTTTATACAGGTCACGCGAGGAAACACCATATATTTT | CANFIQVTRGNTIYF
TRBJ1-2 | . | . | TRBV4-1 | TGCGCCAGCAGCCAAGCGGACAGAGGCCGCGGCTACACCTTC | CASSQADRGRGYTF
TRBJ1-4 | . | . | TRBV6-5 | TGTGCCAGCAGTTACTATGGCTCGGGTGAAAAACTGTTTTTT | CASSYYGSGEKLFF